Listed below are T cell receptor beta chains from one sample, sequenced in a study of early T cells in non-severe SARS-CoV-2 infection. Via MiXCR, TCRdb re-called the 5' RACE reads, giving one row per CDR3 protein. The sample gives about 60,000 distinct CDR3 sequences, approximately 9% of which show up once; 17% is in the top ten. Source material: whole blood. These receptors came from an adult who was a healthcare worker with PCR-confirmed SARS-CoV-2 infection or an uninfected control (not recorded which). The CDR3 runs from the conserved cysteine through the conserved F or W. D genes are given only for firm matches. Where a row states a size, it is once, few, many or the class of an expanded clone; other rows omit it.

CDR3 DNA: TGTGCCAGCAGCTTGGCCGGGGTACCCCAGCATTTT
CDR3 protein: CASSLAGVPQHF
clone size: many
V gene: TRBV7-2
J gene: TRBJ1-5
D gene: -

CDR3 DNA: TGCAGTGCTAGAGCGGTTACTGCCTCGGAAGCTTTCTTT
CDR3 protein: CSARAVTASEAFF
clone size: many
V gene: TRBV20-1
J gene: TRBJ1-1
D gene: -

CDR3 DNA: TGTGCCAGCAGCCCCGTGGGGGCTAACTATGGCTACACCTTC
CDR3 protein: CASSPVGANYGYTF
clone size: few
V gene: TRBV9
J gene: TRBJ1-2
D gene: -

CDR3 DNA: TGTGCCAGCAACTGGGACAGTCGCACAGATACGCAGTATTTT
CDR3 protein: CASNWDSRTDTQYF
clone size: many
V gene: TRBV6-6
J gene: TRBJ2-3
D gene: TRBD1

CDR3 DNA: TGTGCCAGCAGCCCCCGACAGGGATACACTGAAGCTTTCTTT
CDR3 protein: CASSPRQGYTEAFF
clone size: many
V gene: TRBV12-3/TRBV12-4
J gene: TRBJ1-1
D gene: TRBD1

CDR3 DNA: TGTGCCAGCAGCACGGATTCTGGAAACACCATATATTTT
CDR3 protein: CASSTDSGNTIYF
clone size: many
V gene: TRBV27
J gene: TRBJ1-3
D gene: -

CDR3 DNA: TGTGCCAGCAGCCAACTAGCGCGGGAGCAGTACTTC
CDR3 protein: CASSQLAREQYF
clone size: -
V gene: TRBV6-2/TRBV6-3
J gene: TRBJ2-7
D gene: TRBD2

CDR3 DNA: TGTGCCAGCAGCCAAATCAGGGACACCGGGGAGCTGTTTTTT
CDR3 protein: CASSQIRDTGELFF
clone size: many
V gene: TRBV3-1
J gene: TRBJ2-2
D gene: -

CDR3 DNA: TGTGCCAGCACAGGGTCCAGCTCCTATAATTCACCCCTCCACTTT
CDR3 protein: CASTGSSSYNSPLHF
clone size: many
V gene: TRBV27
J gene: TRBJ1-6
D gene: -

CDR3 DNA: TGTGCCAGCAGTTACTCCGTGGGAGAGACCCAGTACTTC
CDR3 protein: CASSYSVGETQYF
clone size: few
V gene: TRBV6-5
J gene: TRBJ2-5
D gene: -

CDR3 DNA: TGCAGCGTCCGGACTTGCGGGGAGGAGACCCAGTACTTC
CDR3 protein: CSVRTCGEETQYF
clone size: -
V gene: TRBV29-1
J gene: TRBJ2-5
D gene: -

CDR3 DNA: TGTGCCAGCAGCTCACCCTGGAGGGGAACCGGTGAGCAGTTCTTC
CDR3 protein: CASSSPWRGTGEQFF
clone size: many
V gene: TRBV7-9
J gene: TRBJ2-1
D gene: -

CDR3 DNA: TGTGCCAGCAGCCAAGATAGCGCAAATACGCAGTATTTT
CDR3 protein: CASSQDSANTQYF
clone size: few
V gene: TRBV3-1
J gene: TRBJ2-3
D gene: -

CDR3 DNA: TGTGCCAGCAGTAGGTATCTCAGCACAGATACGCAGTATTTT
CDR3 protein: CASSRYLSTDTQYF
clone size: -
V gene: TRBV2
J gene: TRBJ2-3
D gene: -

CDR3 DNA: TGTGCCAGCAGCCTTCGGATAACACCCTACGAGCAGTACTTC
CDR3 protein: CASSLRITPYEQYF
clone size: -
V gene: TRBV3-1
J gene: TRBJ2-7
D gene: -

CDR3 DNA: TGTGCCAGCAGCTCGCGCCCCTCGCGTGTAGGGCCCCTCACTGGGGCCAACGTCCTGACTTTC
CDR3 protein: CASSSRPSRVGPLTGANVLTF
clone size: -
V gene: TRBV7-2
J gene: TRBJ2-6
D gene: -

CDR3 DNA: TGCAGCGTTACGACAGGGGCCACCGGGGAGCTGTTTTTT
CDR3 protein: CSVTTGATGELFF
clone size: -
V gene: TRBV29-1
J gene: TRBJ2-2
D gene: TRBD1

CDR3 DNA: TGTGCCAGCAGCCTTCGCTACCCGACAGGGCCTACAACTAATGAAAAACTGTTTTTT
CDR3 protein: CASSLRYPTGPTTNEKLFF
clone size: -
V gene: TRBV4-2
J gene: TRBJ1-4
D gene: TRBD1

CDR3 DNA: TGTGCCAGTAGTCTGGGGGGCGGGACCGGGGAGCTGTTTTTT
CDR3 protein: CASSLGGGTGELFF
clone size: many
V gene: TRBV19
J gene: TRBJ2-2
D gene: -

CDR3 DNA: TGCAGCACACTAGCGGGAGATTCAGATACGCAGTATTTT
CDR3 protein: CSTLAGDSDTQYF
clone size: few
V gene: TRBV20-1
J gene: TRBJ2-3
D gene: TRBD2

CDR3 DNA: TGTGCCAGCAGCTTATACCAGGGCACCTACGAGCAGTACTTC
CDR3 protein: CASSLYQGTYEQYF
clone size: -
V gene: TRBV5-4
J gene: TRBJ2-7
D gene: -

CDR3 DNA: TGCAGCGTCGACAGGGGGCGCGGAACAGATACGCAGTATTTT
CDR3 protein: CSVDRGRGTDTQYF
clone size: many
V gene: TRBV29-1
J gene: TRBJ2-3
D gene: TRBD1

CDR3 DNA: TGCAGCGGGGGAGAGGGCTACACCTTC
CDR3 protein: CSGGEGYTF
clone size: -
V gene: TRBV29-1
J gene: TRBJ1-2
D gene: -

CDR3 DNA: TGCGCCAGCAGCCGTCAGACAGCGGATCGATCTGAAGCTTTCTTT
CDR3 protein: CASSRQTADRSEAFF
clone size: many
V gene: TRBV4-3
J gene: TRBJ1-1
D gene: -

CDR3 DNA: TGCAGTGCTAGTTCTGGGGCCGGAACTGAAGCTTTCTTT
CDR3 protein: CSASSGAGTEAFF
clone size: many
V gene: TRBV20-1
J gene: TRBJ1-1
D gene: -

CDR3 DNA: TGCAGTGGGTTATTAGGGCAAGACTCTGAAAACACCATATATTTT
CDR3 protein: CSGLLGQDSENTIYF
clone size: many
V gene: TRBV20-1
J gene: TRBJ1-3
D gene: -

CDR3 DNA: TGTGCCAGCGGAACCGGGACAGGCTTTGGCGAGCAGTACTTC
CDR3 protein: CASGTGTGFGEQYF
clone size: few
V gene: TRBV7-2
J gene: TRBJ2-7
D gene: TRBD1

CDR3 DNA: TGTGCCAGCAGCTTCGGAGGGTTGGGGACTGAAGCTTTCTTT
CDR3 protein: CASSFGGLGTEAFF
clone size: many
V gene: TRBV11-2
J gene: TRBJ1-1
D gene: -

CDR3 DNA: TGTGCCAGCAGCTTAGTGACCAGGGCTGCTTTCTTT
CDR3 protein: CASSLVTRAAFF
clone size: -
V gene: TRBV11-1
J gene: TRBJ1-1
D gene: -

CDR3 DNA: TGTGCCAGCAGTGCAACCGGGACAGGAAGTTACATTTCAAGGAACACCTTC
CDR3 protein: CASSATGTGSYISRNTF
clone size: many
V gene: TRBV6-2/TRBV6-3
J gene: TRBJ1-2
D gene: TRBD1

CDR3 DNA: TGTGCCAGCAGTTCCCCCCATCGGGGAGAAGATACGCAGTATTTT
CDR3 protein: CASSSPHRGEDTQYF
clone size: many
V gene: TRBV27
J gene: TRBJ2-3
D gene: -

CDR3 DNA: TGTGCCAGCAGTCCTTCGACGGTGAACACTGAAGCTTTCTTT
CDR3 protein: CASSPSTVNTEAFF
clone size: many
V gene: TRBV6-6
J gene: TRBJ1-1
D gene: -

CDR3 DNA: TGTGCCAGCAGTGAAGCTACTAGCGGGAGGAACGAGCAGTACTTC
CDR3 protein: CASSEATSGRNEQYF
clone size: few
V gene: TRBV6-1
J gene: TRBJ2-7
D gene: TRBD2

CDR3 DNA: TGTGCCAGCAGTTTAACGCGGCCCGGGGAGCTGTTTTTT
CDR3 protein: CASSLTRPGELFF
clone size: few
V gene: TRBV28
J gene: TRBJ2-2
D gene: -

CDR3 DNA: TGCAGCGTTGGGTTGAGGCCCGGGGAGCTGTTTTTT
CDR3 protein: CSVGLRPGELFF
clone size: many
V gene: TRBV29-1
J gene: TRBJ2-2
D gene: -

CDR3 DNA: TGTGCCAGCAGTCCCGCAGGGAAGAACACTGAAGCTTTCTTT
CDR3 protein: CASSPAGKNTEAFF
clone size: many
V gene: TRBV12-3/TRBV12-4
J gene: TRBJ1-1
D gene: -

CDR3 DNA: TGTGCCAGCAGCTCCGGGACTAGCGTCTACAATGAGCAGTTCTTC
CDR3 protein: CASSSGTSVYNEQFF
clone size: many
V gene: TRBV5-5
J gene: TRBJ2-1
D gene: TRBD2

CDR3 DNA: TGTGCCAGCAGTGGGACTTCCCGGGGCGATGGCTACACCTTC
CDR3 protein: CASSGTSRGDGYTF
clone size: -
V gene: TRBV27
J gene: TRBJ1-2
D gene: -

CDR3 DNA: TGTGCCAGCAGCTTTCGAGTGAGAAAGGAAAAACTGTTTTTT
CDR3 protein: CASSFRVRKEKLFF
clone size: many
V gene: TRBV5-6
J gene: TRBJ1-4
D gene: -

CDR3 DNA: TGTGCCAGCAGCCCCCCCAGCGGGTACACAGATACGCAGTATTTT
CDR3 protein: CASSPPSGYTDTQYF
clone size: few
V gene: TRBV7-2
J gene: TRBJ2-3
D gene: -

CDR3 DNA: TGTGCCAGCAGCCAAGATGCGCGAGGGTACGAGCAGTACTTC
CDR3 protein: CASSQDARGYEQYF
clone size: -
V gene: TRBV3-1
J gene: TRBJ2-7
D gene: -

CDR3 DNA: TGTGCCAGCAGCCTCGGGACAACCTACGAGCAGTACTTC
CDR3 protein: CASSLGTTYEQYF
clone size: few
V gene: TRBV13
J gene: TRBJ2-7
D gene: -